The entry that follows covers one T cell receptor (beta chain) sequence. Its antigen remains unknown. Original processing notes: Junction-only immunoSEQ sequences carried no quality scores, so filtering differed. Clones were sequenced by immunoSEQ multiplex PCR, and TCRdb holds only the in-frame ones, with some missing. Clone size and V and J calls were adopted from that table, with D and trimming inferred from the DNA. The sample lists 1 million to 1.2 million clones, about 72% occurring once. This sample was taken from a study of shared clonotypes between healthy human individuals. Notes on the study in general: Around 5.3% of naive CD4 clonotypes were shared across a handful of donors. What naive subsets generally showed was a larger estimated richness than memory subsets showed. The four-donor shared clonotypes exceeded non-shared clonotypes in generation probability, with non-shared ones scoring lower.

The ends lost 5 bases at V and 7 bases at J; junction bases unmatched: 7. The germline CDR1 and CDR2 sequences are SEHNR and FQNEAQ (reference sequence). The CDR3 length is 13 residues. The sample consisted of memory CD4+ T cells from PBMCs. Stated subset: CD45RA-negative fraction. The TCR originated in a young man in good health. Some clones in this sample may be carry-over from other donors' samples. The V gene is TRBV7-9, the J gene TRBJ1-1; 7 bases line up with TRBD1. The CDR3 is CASSLRDSREAFF. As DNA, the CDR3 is TGTGCCAGCAGCCTCCGGGACAGCCGTGAAGCTTTCTTT.